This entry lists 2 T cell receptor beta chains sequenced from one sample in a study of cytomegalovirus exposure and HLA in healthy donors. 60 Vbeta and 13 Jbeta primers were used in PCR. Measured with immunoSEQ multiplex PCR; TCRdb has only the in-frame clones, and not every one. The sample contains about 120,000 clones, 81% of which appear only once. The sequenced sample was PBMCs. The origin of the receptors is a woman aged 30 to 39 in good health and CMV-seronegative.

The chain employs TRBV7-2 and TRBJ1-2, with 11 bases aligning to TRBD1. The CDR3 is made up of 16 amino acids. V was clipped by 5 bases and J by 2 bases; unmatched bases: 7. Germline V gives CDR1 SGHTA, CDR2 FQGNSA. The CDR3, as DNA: TGTGCCAGCAGCACGCGGACAGGGGGCACGAACTATGGCTACACCTTC. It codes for CASSTRTGGTNYGYTF.

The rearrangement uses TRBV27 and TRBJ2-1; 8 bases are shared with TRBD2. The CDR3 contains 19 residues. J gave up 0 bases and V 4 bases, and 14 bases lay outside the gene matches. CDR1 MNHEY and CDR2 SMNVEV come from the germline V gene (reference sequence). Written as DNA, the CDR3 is TGTGCCAGCAGTTCACCCTACGAGGCTAGCGGGTTCTCCTACAATGAGCAGTTCTTC. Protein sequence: CASSSPYEASGFSYNEQFF.